This T cell receptor (beta chain) was documented in a study of cytomegalovirus exposure and HLA in healthy donors. The PCR had 60 Vbeta and 13 Jbeta primers. The assay was immunoSEQ multiplex PCR, and TCRdb's table has in-frame clones only and misses some. The sample has about 190,000 clones, around four fifths seen once. Comments on this clone: Its specificity is unknown.

Study results and limitations: Most observed TCR sequences were rare, whereas some public TCRs were detected in many donors. CMV serostatus was the sole immune exposure information available.

Sequences were obtained from PBMCs. The sequence was obtained from a boy aged 2-9 years in good health and CMV-seronegative.

CDR3 amino acids: CAESRGRSYEQYF. The DNA of the CDR3 is TGTGCCGAGTCGCGAGGGAGATCCTACGAGCAGTACTTC. J is TRBJ2-7 and V is TRBV30, with D perhaps matching TRBD2 (5 bases). CDR1 is GTSNPN, CDR2 SVGIG, per germline (reference sequence). Between the trimmed V and J ends, which lost 8 bases and 1 base, there was a span of 15 bases. The CDR3 covers 13 residues.